This T cell receptor beta chain was identified during a study of vaccination effects on CD4 cells after COVID-19. ViraFEST assay sequencing came after antigen-specific CD4+ T cells were expanded with viral peptide pools. Following 10 days of culture, CD4+ T cells were isolated. All vaccine recipients tested negative for nucleocapsid antibodies and had never contracted SARS-CoV-2 infection. Generated by immunoSEQ multiplex PCR, the TCRdb table keeps only in-frame clones and is missing some. Of 41,000 or so clones in the sample, roughly 70% were seen once. The CDR3 totals 13 residues. Per germline, CDR1 LGHDT and CDR2 YNNKEL (reference sequence). With 4 bases clipped from V and 3 bases from J, the junction kept 3 bases outside the gene matches. A word on this clone: The antigen remains undetermined.

The source was CD4+ T cells from PBMCs cultured with HCoV-OC43 spike peptides, collected before COVID-19 vaccination. Stated subset: HCoV-OC43 spike overlapping peptide pool stimulation. The clonotype comes from a human donor who received a COVID-19 vaccine. The genes are TRBV3-1 (or the pseudogene TRBV3-2) and TRBJ2-7; 7 bases are shared with TRBD2. DNA of the CDR3: TGTGCCAGCAGCCGGGACTATGTCTACGAGCAGTACTTC. Amino acid sequence: CASSRDYVYEQYF.